This is a list of T cell receptor beta chains from one sample in a study of T cells in Graves' hyperthyroidism and ophthalmopathy. TCRdb reprocessed the multiplex PCR reads via MiXCR and lists one record per CDR3 protein. Of some 440,000 distinct CDR3 sequences listed, 15% to 19% were seen once; the top ten hold 13% to 15%. The sample taken for sequencing was blood. Receptors were obtained from a woman aged 18-29 years with Graves' hyperthyroidism. The CDR3 runs from the conserved cysteine through the conserved F or W. The order of the fields is clone size, D gene, J gene, V gene, CDR3 protein, CDR3 DNA. D genes are given only for firm matches. Rows give clone size only sometimes, using once, few, many, or a class for an expanded clone.

.,.,TRBJ1-2,TRBV2,CASSEGIGNYGYTF,TGTGCCAGCAGTGAAGGAATAGGGAACTATGGCTACACCTTC
.,.,TRBJ1-2,TRBV5-5,CASSRAGVTGGYTF,TGCGCCAGCAGCCGGGCAGGTGTAACGGGTGGCTACACCTTC
few,.,TRBJ1-2,TRBV7-9,CASSLEPFNYGYTF,TGTGCCAGCAGCTTAGAGCCCTTTAACTATGGCTACACCTTC
many,.,TRBJ2-1,TRBV2,CANTLYNEQFF,TGTGCCAACACTCTTTACAATGAGCAGTTCTTC
.,TRBD2,TRBJ2-6,TRBV6-9,CASSYQPWGRGNSGANVLTF,TGTGCCAGCAGTTACCAACCATGGGGGAGGGGTAACTCTGGGGCCAACGTCCTGACTTTC
many,.,TRBJ2-1,TRBV7-2,CASTLDTVEQFF,TGTGCCAGCACTCTAGACACCGTCGAGCAGTTCTTC
few,TRBD2,TRBJ2-7,TRBV7-2,CASSSGGASAEQYF,TGTGCCAGCAGCTCCGGGGGGGCGTCCGCCGAGCAGTACTTC
many,.,TRBJ2-5,TRBV18,CASSPPKQETQYF,TGTGCCAGCTCACCACCGAAACAAGAGACCCAGTACTTC
.,.,TRBJ1-1,TRBV6-5,CASSSQGSQANTEAFF,TGTGCCAGCAGTTCACAGGGTTCCCAAGCCAACACTGAAGCTTTCTTT
.,.,TRBJ1-5,TRBV28,CASSPLGSLRLYSNQPQHF,TGTGCCAGCAGTCCGCTGGGCAGTTTAAGACTTTATAGCAATCAGCCCCAGCATTTT
few,.,TRBJ2-7,TRBV3-1,CASSQQGDPYEQYF,TGTGCCAGCAGCCAACAGGGCGACCCCTACGAGCAGTACTTC
.,TRBD2,TRBJ2-3,TRBV7-9,CASSLRASSGRRSTDTQYF,TGTGCCAGCAGCTTAAGGGCTTCTAGCGGGAGACGTAGCACAGATACGCAGTATTTT
.,.,TRBJ1-1,TRBV5-4,CASSLGFWSEAFF,TGTGCCAGCAGCTTAGGGTTTTGGTCTGAAGCTTTCTTT
.,.,TRBJ1-5,TRBV10-3,CAISERNQPQHF,TGTGCCATCAGTGAGAGAAATCAGCCCCAGCATTTT
.,.,TRBJ2-1,TRBV27,CASSLSTRGHEQFF,TGTGCCAGCAGTTTATCGACCAGAGGTCATGAGCAGTTCTTC
few,.,TRBJ2-4,TRBV29-1,CSVQGLEGSLAKNIQYF,TGCAGCGTACAGGGCCTCGAGGGCTCATTAGCCAAAAACATTCAGTACTTC
many,TRBD2,TRBJ2-1,TRBV7-2,CASSLASRLAGIPYNEQFF,TGTGCCAGCAGCTTAGCGAGTCGTCTAGCGGGAATACCATACAATGAGCAGTTCTTC
.,TRBD2,TRBJ2-2,TRBV27,CASTTSGRVNTGELFF,TGTGCCAGCACGACTAGCGGGAGGGTTAACACCGGGGAGCTGTTTTTT
.,TRBD2,TRBJ2-1,TRBV24-1,CATGGSGVNEQFF,TGTGCCACCGGGGGAAGCGGGGTCAATGAGCAGTTCTTC
.,TRBD1,TRBJ2-2,TRBV10-2,CASGTGRSWDTGELFF,TGCGCCAGTGGGACAGGCAGAAGCTGGGACACCGGGGAGCTGTTTTTT
.,TRBD1,TRBJ1-4,TRBV7-8,CASSNMRQGSNEKLFF,TGTGCCAGCAGCAACATGAGACAGGGGTCAAATGAAAAACTGTTTTTT
.,.,TRBJ2-1,TRBV3-1,CASSQATGVGNEQFF,TGTGCCAGCAGCCAAGCCACGGGAGTGGGCAATGAGCAGTTCTTC
.,.,TRBJ2-2,TRBV7-2,CASSLGRGPDGELFF,TGTGCCAGCAGCCTAGGGAGGGGGCCTGACGGGGAGCTGTTTTTT
once,.,TRBJ1-1,TRBV11-2,CASSFHAGAEAFF,TGTGCCAGCAGCTTCCACGCGGGCGCTGAAGCTTTCTTT
.,TRBD2,TRBJ2-7,TRBV20-1,CSARGLAGPYEQYF,TGCAGTGCTAGAGGACTAGCGGGCCCCTACGAGCAGTACTTC
.,.,TRBJ1-6,TRBV10-2,CASSRGAGDKGSPLHF,TGCGCCAGCAGTCGAGGGGCAGGGGATAAGGGTTCACCCCTCCACTTT
many,TRBD1,TRBJ1-1,TRBV7-9,CASSPGTGRLNTEAFF,TGTGCCAGCAGCCCTGGGACAGGGAGATTGAACACTGAAGCTTTCTTT
.,.,TRBJ1-2,TRBV7-2,CASTGNIWGGDYGYTF,TGTGCCAGCACCGGGAACATATGGGGGGGAGACTATGGCTACACCTTC
.,.,TRBJ1-6,TRBV6-1,CASSEYPAYSASSYNSPLHF,TGTGCCAGCAGTGAATATCCTGCATACTCGGCAAGCTCCTATAATTCACCCCTCCACTTT
few,.,TRBJ1-5,TRBV24-1,CATSDPGQGFNQPQHF,TGTGCCACCAGTGATCCAGGGCAGGGATTCAATCAGCCCCAGCATTTT
many,.,TRBJ1-1,TRBV10-3,CAISEGQQNTEAFF,TGTGCCATCAGTGAGGGACAGCAGAACACTGAAGCTTTCTTT
many,TRBD1,TRBJ1-5,TRBV27,CASSLGGTGGQPQHF,TGTGCCAGCAGTTTAGGTGGGACAGGGGGCCAGCCCCAGCATTTT
many,.,TRBJ1-2,TRBV27,CASSPRLTGLFLYGYTF,TGTGCCAGCAGTCCGCGACTGACAGGACTGTTCCTCTATGGCTACACCTTC
many,TRBD1,TRBJ2-5,TRBV20-1,CSARDLQGAQETQYF,TGCAGTGCTAGAGATCTACAGGGGGCACAAGAGACCCAGTACTTC
many,.,TRBJ2-2,TRBV3-1,CASSQDHDSSTGELFF,TGTGCCAGCAGCCAAGATCACGACAGTTCCACCGGGGAGCTGTTTTTT
.,TRBD1,TRBJ1-3,TRBV6-1,CASSATGGNMDTIYF,TGTGCCAGCAGTGCCACAGGGGGCAATATGGACACCATATATTTT
few,TRBD2,TRBJ2-5,TRBV4-1,CASSQLGGRARGQYF,TGCGCCAGCAGCCAGTTAGGCGGGAGGGCCCGAGGCCAGTACTTC
.,.,TRBJ2-2,TRBV7-7,CASSLEGTSTGELFF,TGTGCTAGCAGCTTAGAAGGGACATCCACCGGGGAGCTGTTTTTT
many,.,TRBJ2-3,TRBV5-1,CASSLQVINTDTQYF,TGCGCCAGCAGCTTGCAGGTCATCAACACAGATACGCAGTATTTT
many,.,TRBJ2-7,TRBV18,CASSPADVAYEQYF,TGTGCCAGCTCACCGGCGGATGTTGCCTACGAGCAGTACTTC
few,TRBD2,TRBJ2-5,TRBV6-2/TRBV6-3,CASSYPAGGVETQYF,TGTGCCAGCAGTTACCCGGCCGGGGGGGTGGAGACCCAGTACTTC